The rows below give T cell receptor beta chains drawn from one sample of a study of cytomegalovirus exposure and HLA in healthy donors. Clones were read by immunoSEQ multiplex PCR, and TCRdb kept only the in-frame ones, dropping some. The table lists about 200,000 clones, roughly 80% of them singletons, with 0.22% in the top ten. Sequenced input: PBMCs. The receptors shown here come from a girl aged 2 to 9 in good health and CMV-seronegative. Each CDR3 is given with its conserved first and last residue. D genes are given only for firm matches. Some rows mark clone size as missing; the rest say once, few, many or name a class of expanded clone.

size,D,V,J,CDR3,DNA
once,NA,TRBV6-6,TRBJ1-5,CASHPRPGGNQPQHF,TGTGCCAGCCATCCCCGTCCCGGGGGCAATCAGCCCCAGCATTTT
NA,NA,TRBV11-2,TRBJ2-7,CASSLGRGFSSYEQYF,TGTGCCAGCAGCTTAGGGCGGGGCTTCAGCTCCTACGAGCAGTACTTC
NA,TRBD1,TRBV4-1,TRBJ2-7,CASSVAGGLEQYF,TGCGCCAGTTCGGTGGCAGGGGGCCTCGAGCAGTACTTC
NA,NA,TRBV7-9,TRBJ1-1,CASNWLMNTEAFF,TGTGCCAGCAATTGGCTTATGAACACTGAAGCTTTCTTT
NA,NA,TRBV5-1,TRBJ2-7,CASSFIGSGANEQYF,TGCGCCAGCAGCTTCATAGGTTCAGGGGCCAACGAGCAGTACTTC
few,NA,TRBV19,TRBJ2-2,CASSIGSLGQSTGELFF,TGTGCCAGTAGTATCGGCTCTCTGGGGCAATCCACCGGGGAGCTGTTTTTT
NA,TRBD1,TRBV29-1,TRBJ1-6,CSVPGQGDNSPLHF,TGCAGCGTCCCGGGACAGGGGGATAATTCACCCCTCCACTTT
NA,TRBD2,TRBV4-2,TRBJ2-5,CASSQGMASGGETQYF,TGTGCCAGCAGCCAAGGGATGGCTAGCGGGGGGGAGACCCAGTACTTC
few,NA,TRBV19,TRBJ2-3,CASSKAGVDTQYF,TGTGCCAGTAGTAAGGCAGGGGTAGATACGCAGTATTTT
few,NA,TRBV29-1,TRBJ1-2,CSVEIMGLDGYTF,TGCAGCGTTGAGATTATGGGGCTAGATGGCTACACCTTC
NA,TRBD1,TRBV2,TRBJ2-5,CASSWDSQETQYF,TGTGCCAGCAGTTGGGACAGCCAAGAGACCCAGTACTTC
few,TRBD1,TRBV2,TRBJ2-7,CASTPGRGQTYEQYF,TGTGCCAGCACCCCCGGTCGGGGACAGACCTACGAGCAGTACTTC
NA,NA,TRBV7-9,TRBJ1-2,CASSFPLGYTF,TGTGCCAGCAGCTTCCCTCTGGGCTACACCTTC
NA,NA,TRBV7-6,TRBJ2-6,CASSARVSGANVLTF,TGTGCCAGCAGCGCTCGAGTCTCTGGGGCCAACGTCCTGACTTTC
NA,NA,TRBV6-5,TRBJ2-5,CASSPQETQYF,TGTGCCAGCAGTCCACAGGAGACCCAGTACTTC
NA,NA,TRBV6-6,TRBJ1-1,CASSSRGGGNTEAFF,TGTGCCAGCAGTTCACGAGGCGGGGGGAACACTGAAGCTTTCTTT
NA,TRBD1,TRBV12-5,TRBJ2-2,CASQAGTGRTGELFF,TGTGCTAGTCAGGCGGGGACAGGGAGAACCGGGGAGCTGTTTTTT
NA,NA,TRBV2,TRBJ2-6,CASRSGEAGANVLTF,TGTGCCAGCAGGAGTGGGGAGGCTGGGGCCAACGTCCTGACTTTC
NA,NA,TRBV19,TRBJ1-5,CASTKQDNQPQHF,TGTGCCAGTACCAAACAAGACAATCAGCCCCAGCATTTT
NA,TRBD2,TRBV10-3,TRBJ2-1,CAIGLAVNEQFF,TGTGCCATCGGGCTAGCGGTCAATGAGCAGTTCTTC
NA,TRBD1,TRBV9,TRBJ1-2,CASSVALDRGDGYTF,TGTGCCAGCAGCGTAGCTCTCGACAGGGGAGACGGCTACACCTTC
NA,NA,TRBV2,TRBJ2-7,CASSVRTTTYEQYF,TGTGCCAGCAGTGTTCGGACGACTACCTACGAGCAGTACTTC